The clone carrying this T cell receptor beta chain was detected a few times. The antigen is not known. The sample is drawn from a study of T cell repertoires in cytomegalovirus infection. In germline, CDR1 is MNHEY, CDR2 SMNVEV (reference sequence). The CDR3 covers 15 residues. J lost 9 bases, V lost 5 bases, and 8 bases had no gene match. TCRdb passed the reads through MiXCR, listing each CDR3 protein once. The profile covers some 940,000 distinct CDR3 sequences, with 25% to 40% appearing a single time and around 15% taken by the ten largest. The sequencing used cultured CD8+ T cells from PBMCs, collected from culture after CMV antigen stimulation. The sequence derives from a human donor in good health (CMV status not recorded). Some clones in this sample may be carry-over from other donors' samples. The chain is built from TRBV27 and TRBJ1-6, with TRBD1 identical over 9 bases. CDR3 nucleotide sequence: TGTGCCAGCAGTCCCGGGACAGGGATTGGTTCACCCCTCCACTTT. This translates into CASSPGTGIGSPLHF.